This entry lists 30 T cell receptor beta chains sequenced from one sample in a study of T cells in Graves' hyperthyroidism and ophthalmopathy (dated by TCRdb to between 2018 and 2021). Library method: multiplex PCR. The reads were generated on an Illumina HiSeq 2000. The TCR beta CDR3 regions were amplified from the RNA transcripts. The first round of RT-PCR for the TCR CDR3 was performed with the HTBI primer set and the Qiagen OneStep RT-PCR kit. TCRdb's own reprocessing of the public reads used fastp at Q25 and MiXCR and kept productive beta chains. Each CDR3 protein appears once, grouped with its most common genes and DNA. The sample has a few hundred thousand distinct CDR3 sequences on record, roughly 15% of them singletons. Approximately 12% of the sample goes to the ten largest clones. Sequenced: blood. Receptors originate from a woman aged 40 to 50 with Graves' hyperthyroidism that later progressed to Graves' ophthalmopathy.

The table lists this clonotype with many counts. V and J are TRBV12-3 or TRBV12-4 and TRBJ2-1; no reliable D call. The CDR3 is 12 amino acids. Trimming stripped 7 bases from V and 9 bases from J, with 13 bases between. The CDR3 reads CASTLFWGEQFF. CDR3 bases: TGTGCCAGCACTCTCTTTTGGGGTGAGCAGTTCTTC.

The rearrangement links TRBV2 to TRBJ2-5, with TRBD2 matching 10 bases. CDR1 and CDR2 from the germline V gene are SNHLY and FYNNEI. V trimming: 0 bases; J trimming: 1 base; junction bases outside the gene matches: 5. This CDR3 has 17 residues. CDR3 nucleotide sequence: TGTGCCAGCAGTGAAGCTGTTAGCGGGGGGCTCCAAGAGACCCAGTACTTC. Its translation is CASSEAVSGGLQETQYF.

V and J are TRBV20-1 and TRBJ2-4; TRBD1 matches 7 bases. CDR1 is DFQATT, CDR2 SNEGSKA, per germline (reference sequence). J lost 4 bases, V lost 4 bases, and 7 bases had no gene match. The CDR3 spans 14 residues. The CDR3 nucleotides read TGCAGTGCTAACCCGCTGGACAGGAAAAACATTCAGTACTTC. Its translation: CSANPLDRKNIQYF.

This clonotype has at least ten counts. The chain has TRBV27 and TRBJ2-2, with a weak D call TRBD2 (5 bases). Trimming removed 4 bases at V and 4 bases at J, with 13 bases between. The CDR3 is 15 amino acids. The germline gives CDR1 MNHEY, CDR2 SMNVEV (reference sequence). CDR3 sequence reads: CASSSQARATGELFF. Written as DNA, the CDR3 is TGTGCCAGCAGTTCCCAGGCGCGGGCCACCGGGGAGCTGTTTTTT.

V usage is TRBV2 and J usage is TRBJ2-2; 7 nucleotides align to TRBD2. This CDR3 region has 15 residues. J was trimmed by 4 bases and V by 6 bases; bases with no gene match: 8. Germline V gene data show CDR1 as SNHLY and CDR2 as FYNNEI. The CDR3 loop is CASSLTSDRTGELFF. The CDR3 nucleotides are TGTGCCAGCAGCCTCACTAGCGACCGCACCGGGGAGCTGTTTTTT.

This clonotype appeared a few times. The chain recombines TRBV4-1 with TRBJ1-1, with 7 positions matching TRBD1. V lost 1 base to trimming and J lost 7 bases; unmatched junction nucleotides: 6. The CDR3 covers 14 residues. CDR1 is MGHRA and CDR2 is YSYEKL in the germline V gene. The CDR3, as DNA: TGCGCCAGCAGCCAAGCGACAGGGCCTATTGAAGCTTTCTTT. Amino acids: CASSQATGPIEAFF.

This clonotype was picked up many times. The chain recombines TRBV6-2 or TRBV6-3 with TRBJ2-7, with 7 nucleotides matching TRBD1. Germline V lookup: CDR1 MNHEY, CDR2 SVGEGT. J lost 4 bases, V lost 0 bases, and 9 bases had no gene match. The CDR3 contains 16 residues. CDR3 nucleotides: TGTGCCAGCAGTTACTCCCGGGACAGAGGTCCTTACGAGCAGTACTTC. Amino acids: CASSYSRDRGPYEQYF.

This clonotype was seen only once. V usage is TRBV6-1 and J usage is TRBJ1-4; 7 nucleotides agree with TRBD1. The junction had 7 bases not matched to a gene; V was cut back by 5 bases and J by 7 bases. The CDR3 sequence is 14 residues long. CDR1 MNHNS and CDR2 SASEGT come from the germline V gene. The CDR3 loop is CASSQTGSGEKLFF. CDR3 DNA: TGTGCCAGCAGTCAGACAGGGAGCGGTGAAAAACTGTTTTTT.

This clonotype appeared many times. The chain recombines TRBV5-4 with TRBJ2-1; 9 positions agree with TRBD2. The junction had 2 bases not matched to a gene; V was cut back by 4 bases and J by 6 bases. Germline lookup yields CDR1 SGHNT and CDR2 YYREEE (reference sequence). This CDR3 comprises 13 residues. The CDR3 DNA reads as TGTGCCAGCAGCCCGCGGGGGGGCAATGAGCAGTTCTTC. As protein: CASSPRGGNEQFF.

The table lists this clonotype with many counts. This chain joins TRBV18 and TRBJ1-1; TRBD1 matches 7 bases. Germline assignment: CDR1 KGHSH and CDR2 LQKENI. J gave up 3 bases and V 5 bases, and 3 bases lay outside the gene matches. This CDR3 region has 13 residues. In DNA form, the CDR3 reads TGTGCCAGCTCATCCGGACAGGACACTGAAGCTTTCTTT. Amino acids: CASSSGQDTEAFF.

This clonotype was seen a few times. The chain carries TRBV30 and TRBJ1-1; D uncertain. The CDR3 sequence is 11 residues long. The germline V and J ends were trimmed by 4 bases and 6 bases, with 9 bases remaining between them. The germline gives CDR1 GTSNPN, CDR2 SVGIG (reference sequence). This CDR3 reads CAWKAGSEAFF. CDR3 nucleotide sequence: TGTGCCTGGAAGGCAGGATCTGAAGCTTTCTTT.

This clonotype was seen at least ten times. The chain links TRBV14 to TRBJ2-1; perhaps D is TRBD1 or TRBD2 (6 bases each). CDR3 length equals 13 residues. In germline, CDR1 is SGHDN, CDR2 FVKESK. V was trimmed by 3 bases and J by 8 bases, leaving 11 bases between them. The CDR3 nucleotides read TGTGCCAGCAGCCAGGCCGGGGGCGATGAGCAGTTCTTC. Protein sequence: CASSQAGGDEQFF.

This clonotype was picked up a small number of times. The rearrangement uses TRBV5-1 and TRBJ2-1; 7 positions agree with TRBD2. V lost 4 bases, J lost 9 bases, and 7 bases stayed unmatched. This CDR3 comprises 13 residues. Germline CDR1 reads SGHRS; CDR2 reads YFSETQ. CDR3 protein: CASSNPTSFEQFF. CDR3 coding DNA: TGCGCCAGCAGCAACCCGACTAGCTTTGAGCAGTTCTTC. Supplemented by reference TRBV5-1 and TRBJ2-1, the full variable domain reads KAGVTQTPRYLIKTRGQQVTLSCSPISGHRSVSWYQQTPGQGLQFLFEYFSETQRNKGNFPGRFSGRQFSNSRSEMNVSTLELGDSALYLCASSNPTSFEQFFGPGTRLTVL.

This clonotype was detected ten times or more. The rearrangement links TRBV20-1 to TRBJ2-1; maybe TRBD2 (5 bases). V shed 3 bases and J shed 0 bases, with 15 bases lying between them. This CDR3 has 16 residues. CDR1 DFQATT and CDR2 SNEGSKA come from the germline V gene (reference sequence). CDR3 nucleotides: TGCAGTGCTAGCCGCCTTCTAGCCAGCTCCTACAATGAGCAGTTCTTC. Translating it yields CSASRLLASSYNEQFF.

This clonotype occurred many times. The chain combines TRBV27 with TRBJ2-2; D ambiguous. The V gene lost 3 bases and the J gene lost 7 bases, with 9 bases spanning the gap. Germline V gives CDR1 MNHEY, CDR2 SMNVEV (reference sequence). The CDR3 has 13 amino acids. The chain's CDR3 is CASSFLGIGELFF. The CDR3 region has the DNA TGTGCCAGCAGTTTCTTGGGAATCGGGGAGCTGTTTTTT.

The genes are TRBV7-9 and TRBJ1-1, with a possible D match to TRBD1 (6 bases). This CDR3 has 14 residues. Germline-derived CDR1 and CDR2 are SEHNR and FQNEAQ (reference sequence). The ends were cut back, 3 bases at V and 6 bases at J, with 14 bases in the middle. The CDR3 nucleotides are TGTGCCAGCAGCTTGCAGGGGATGAAGGCTGAAGCTTTCTTT. Its protein product is CASSLQGMKAEAFF.

At least ten counts were recorded for this clonotype. The rearrangement joins TRBV24-1 to TRBJ1-5; D is ambiguous. Germline V lookup: CDR1 KGHDR, CDR2 SFDVKD. The V end lost 4 bases, the J end lost 0 bases, and 9 bases lay between the germline ends. This CDR3 region has 15 residues. The CDR3 loop reads CATSEGDFSNQPQHF. For the CDR3, the DNA is TGTGCCACCAGTGAGGGTGACTTTAGCAATCAGCCCCAGCATTTT.

This clonotype was detected only once. V usage is TRBV11-1 and J usage is TRBJ2-1, with 14 bases matching TRBD2. CDR3 length equals 16 residues. The V segment lost 5 bases and the J segment 3 bases; nucleotides outside the gene matches: 3. Germline V gene data show CDR1 as SGHAT and CDR2 as FQDESV (reference sequence). The DNA of the CDR3 is TGTGCCAGCAGCCCGGGACTAGCGGGAGTCTACAATGAGCAGTTCTTC. This encodes CASSPGLAGVYNEQFF.

At least ten counts were recorded for this clonotype. The chain links TRBV9 to TRBJ2-2; a possible D gene is TRBD2 (5 bases). V was clipped by 0 bases and J by 6 bases, with 9 bases between them. The V gene's germline CDR1 is SGDLS and CDR2 YYNGEE. This CDR3 is built from 14 residues. In nucleotides, the CDR3 is TGTGCCAGCAGCGTAGCTACGGGGTCCGGGGAGCTGTTTTTT. Its protein is CASSVATGSGELFF. The entire variable domain, with the rest obtained from reference TRBV9 and TRBJ2-2, is as follows: DSGVTQTPKHLITATGQRVTLRCSPRSGDLSVYWYQQSLDQGLQFLIQYYNGEERAKGNILERFSAQQFPDLHSELNLSSLELGDSALYFCASSVATGSGELFFGEGSRLTVL.

Comments on this clonotype: With a much larger clone just one base away, this may be a read error. The chain couples TRBV27 to TRBJ2-2; D is undetermined. Germline V gene data show CDR1 as MNHEY and CDR2 as SMNVEV (reference sequence). CDR3 length: 14 residues. Trimming removed 8 bases from V and 3 bases from J, with 13 bases in between. CDR3 in amino acids: CASSWKGYTGELFF. The CDR3 region has the DNA TGTGCCAGCTCCTGGAAGGGATACACCGGGGAGCTGTTTTTT.

As for this clonotype: Just one base apart from a much larger clone, this may be a read error. The chain uses TRBV7-9 and TRBJ1-2, with a tentative D call TRBD1 (5 bases). Germline V gene data show CDR1 as SEHNR and CDR2 as FQNEAQ (reference sequence). Trimming removed 5 bases from V and 4 bases from J, with 29 bases in between. The CDR3 runs to 19 residues. The CDR3, as DNA: TGTGCCAGCAGCAGTCTTCTCCCCGCACAGGAAGTGTGGTCCTATGGCTACACCTTC. This translates into CASSSLLPAQEVWSYGYTF.

This clonotype has ten or more counts. The gene calls are TRBV30 and TRBJ1-1, with D hard to call. The germline V gene encodes CDR1 GTSNPN and CDR2 SVGIG (reference sequence). The CDR3 sequence is 13 residues long. V was trimmed by 0 bases and J by 7 bases, leaving 12 bases between them. Here the CDR3 DNA reads TGTGCCTGGAGTGTACTGACGGATTATGAAGCTTTCTTT. Its translation: CAWSVLTDYEAFF.

This clonotype was counted a few times. The V and J genes are TRBV29-1 and TRBJ2-5; unclear D gene. The ends were cut back, 4 bases at V and 6 bases at J, with 15 bases in the middle. The CDR3 sequence is 13 residues long. CDR1 and CDR2 (germline): SQVTM, ANQGSEA. CDR3 region: CSVAFAVKKTQYF. As DNA, the CDR3 is TGCAGCGTTGCGTTTGCGGTTAAAAAGACCCAGTACTTC.

This clonotype was recorded many times. V is TRBV7-8 and J is TRBJ2-7; D might be TRBD2 (7 bases). The V end was cut by 7 bases, the J end by 6 bases, with 19 bases between. The germline gives CDR1 SGHVS, CDR2 FQNEAQ. The CDR3 runs to 14 residues. Here the CDR3 reads CASTPRGAPAEQYF. For the CDR3, the DNA is TGTGCCAGCACCCCTCGGGGGGCGCCGGCCGAGCAGTACTTC.

The rearrangement uses TRBV10-3 and TRBJ1-4, with D tentatively TRBD1 (6 bases). This CDR3 has 12 residues. Trimming cost V 6 bases and J 4 bases, with 6 bases left between them. Germline lookup yields CDR1 ENHRY and CDR2 SYGVKD. The CDR3 reads CAIRDSNEKLFF. The CDR3 DNA reads TGTGCCATCAGGGACAGTAATGAAAAACTGTTTTTT.

The sample holds many counts of this clonotype. The V and J genes are TRBV11-2 and TRBJ2-5; the match to TRBD2 covers 8 bases. V lost 3 bases to trimming and J lost 5 bases; unmatched junction nucleotides: 14. The germline gives CDR1 SGHAT, CDR2 FQNNGV. The CDR3 loop spans 17 amino acids. CDR3 loop: CASSFSSGSSPVETQYF. The CDR3 DNA reads as TGTGCCAGCAGCTTCTCGAGCGGGAGCAGTCCGGTTGAGACCCAGTACTTC. Looking up the rest from reference TRBV11-2 and TRBJ2-5 gives the full variable domain: EAGVAQSPRYKIIEKRQSVAFWCNPISGHATLYWYQQILGQGPKLLIQFQNNGVVDDSQLPKDRFSAERLKGVDSTLKIQPAKLEDSAVYLCASSFSSGSSPVETQYFGPGTRLLVL.

This clonotype was detected ten times or more. V and J are TRBV5-1 and TRBJ1-1, with 8 nucleotides matching TRBD1. Germline V gene data show CDR1 as SGHRS and CDR2 as YFSETQ. CDR3 length: 15 residues. J gave up 0 bases and V 3 bases, and 4 bases lay outside the gene matches. The CDR3 sequence is CASSWTGYMNTEAFF. Written as DNA, the CDR3 is TGCGCCAGCAGCTGGACAGGGTATATGAACACTGAAGCTTTCTTT.

This clonotype was detected a few times. The gene calls are TRBV5-8 and TRBJ2-2; D remains unclear. Trimming took off 2 bases at V and 0 bases at J, with 11 bases between the two ends. The V gene's germline CDR1 is SGHTS and CDR2 YDEGEE. The CDR3 contains 16 residues. The CDR3 DNA is TGTGCCAGCAGCTTCCCTAATAAAGCGAACACCGGGGAGCTGTTTTTT. This sequence encodes CASSFPNKANTGELFF.

This clonotype was detected ten times or more. The chain has TRBV6-2 or TRBV6-3 and TRBJ1-2, with D possibly TRBD1 on 6 matching bases. Germline CDR1 reads MNHEY; CDR2 reads SVGEGT. V gave up 2 bases and J gave up 4 bases, with 8 bases separating them. The CDR3 is 13 residues long. CDR3 in amino acids: CASSYNRVYGYTF. DNA for the CDR3: TGTGCCAGCAGTTACAACAGGGTCTATGGCTACACCTTC.

This clonotype showed up just a few times. This sequence joins TRBV20-1 and TRBJ2-2; 14 nucleotides line up with TRBD2. The CDR3 has 18 amino acids. Germline trimming cut 5 bases from V and 1 base from J; bases unmatched to any gene: 9. The germline V gene has CDR1 DFQATT and CDR2 SNEGSKA (reference sequence). For the CDR3, the DNA is TGCAGTGCTCCGACTAGCGGGAGGGGAAAAGTGAACACCGGGGAGCTGTTTTTT. This codes for CSAPTSGRGKVNTGELFF.